Each of the 28 T cell receptor beta chains below was sequenced from the same sample in a study of T cells in Graves' hyperthyroidism and ophthalmopathy. The CDR3 regions of TCR beta were amplified from RNA transcripts. Primed by the HTBI set, a first-round RT-PCR was run on the TCR CDR3. Each CDR3 protein is one row after TCRdb ran MiXCR on the multiplex PCR reads. The sample lists around 620,000 distinct CDR3 sequences; roughly 50% were seen once. The sequenced material came from peripheral blood or thyroid tissue (not recorded which). Receptor source: an adult woman with Graves' disease, either hyperthyroidism or ophthalmopathy (not recorded which).

This clonotype has at least ten counts. The gene calls are TRBV7-9 and TRBJ2-5; D gene ambiguous. V shed 5 bases and J shed 0 bases, with 10 bases lying between them. CDR1 and CDR2 (germline): SEHNR, FQNEAQ (reference sequence). CDR3 length equals 14 residues. The CDR3 coding sequence is TGTGCCAGCAGCATCAGCCCAGACCAAGAGACCCAGTACTTC. Its protein is CASSISPDQETQYF.

This clonotype was observed a few times. V and J are TRBV15 and TRBJ2-5; TRBD2 matches at 7 bases. From germline, CDR1 is LNHNV and CDR2 YYDKDF (reference sequence). This CDR3 region has 17 residues. V was pared by 0 bases and J by 0 bases, with 7 bases of the junction left unmatched. The CDR3 region has the DNA TGTGCCACCAGCAGAGATTTGAGCGGGAAAGACCAAGAGACCCAGTACTTC. Its translation: CATSRDLSGKDQETQYF.

The chain joins TRBV5-1 to TRBJ1-2, with 9 bases fitting TRBD1. The CDR3 totals 15 residues. The trim removed 4 bases at V and 5 bases at J, leaving 9 bases unmatched. Germline V gene data show CDR1 as SGHRS and CDR2 as YFSETQ. The CDR3 coding sequence is TGCGCCAGCAGCCCCGGGACAGGGTTCGGTTATGGCTACACCTTC. Protein: CASSPGTGFGYGYTF.

The CDR3 nucleotides are TGTGCCATCAGTGGTTCGGGGGTAACGGCTGCCTACGAGCAGTACTTC. Translated: CAISGSGVTAAYEQYF. V usage is TRBV10-3 and J usage is TRBJ2-7, with D possibly TRBD2 on 6 matching bases. Between the trimmed V and J ends, which lost 4 bases and 2 bases, there was a span of 18 bases. CDR3 length: 16 amino acids. Germline lookup yields CDR1 ENHRY and CDR2 SYGVKD.

The genes are TRBV11-2 and TRBJ1-1; D gene ambiguous. Looked up from germline, CDR1 is SGHAT and CDR2 is FQNNGV. This CDR3 has 15 residues. The V end lost 1 base, the J end lost 1 base, and 10 bases lay between the germline ends. As DNA, the CDR3 is TGTGCCAGCAGCTTAGCATGGACCAAGAACACTGAAGCTTTCTTT. It codes for CASSLAWTKNTEAFF.

Note on this clonotype: At one end the junction does not follow the germline gene, possibly because of a read error. The V call is TRBV11-2, the J call TRBJ2-7; unclear D gene. The CDR3 sequence is 15 residues long. From germline, CDR1 is SGHAT and CDR2 FQNNGV. CDR3 amino acids: CASSSSPNLSHEQYF. Here the CDR3 DNA reads TGTGCCAGCAGCTCTAGTCCCAACCTCTCCCACGAGCAGTACTTC.

This clonotype was observed a few times. This sequence joins TRBV7-2 and TRBJ1-1, with D uncertain. Germline lookup yields CDR1 SGHTA and CDR2 FQGNSA. The length of the CDR3 is 12 residues. V lost 6 bases and J lost 5, with 10 bases in between. The CDR3 bases are TGTGCCAGCAGACCCTTGGGTACTGAAGCTTTCTTT. This translates into CASRPLGTEAFF.

This rearrangement joins TRBV7-2 to TRBJ1-2; D unresolved. Germline CDR1 reads SGHTA; CDR2 reads FQGNSA. Trimming cost V 2 bases and J 7 bases, with 14 bases left between them. The CDR3 extends over 14 amino acids. CDR3 amino acids: CASSLSTVSGGYTF. Here the CDR3 DNA reads TGTGCCAGCAGCTTATCAACTGTATCAGGTGGCTACACCTTC. The full variable domain, rest sourced from reference TRBV7-2 and TRBJ1-2, is GAGVSQSPSNKVTEKGKDVELRCDPISGHTALYWYRQSLGQGLEFLIYFQGNSAPDKSGLPSDRFSAERTGGSVSTLTIQRTQQEDSAVYLCASSLSTVSGGYTFGSGTRLTVV.

This clonotype was counted only a few times. This chain links TRBV6-5 with TRBJ2-2; the match to TRBD2 covers 9 bases. Trimming removed 7 bases from V and 5 bases from J; junction bases left unmatched: 11. The CDR3 loop spans 16 amino acids. Germline V gene data show CDR1 as MNHEY and CDR2 as SVGAGI. The CDR3: CASNEFSGSSTGELFF. CDR3 nucleotide sequence: TGTGCCAGCAACGAGTTTAGCGGGAGTAGTACCGGGGAGCTGTTTTTT.

In its sample, this clonotype was seen many times. The chain couples TRBV7-6 to TRBJ1-1, with D maybe TRBD1 (6 bases). With 3 bases removed from V and 2 bases from J, the gap between germline ends came to 10 bases. Germline V gene sequence: CDR1 SGHVS, CDR2 FNYEAQ. This CDR3 has 14 amino acids. The DNA of the CDR3 is TGTGCCAGCAGCTTCAGGGGTCGTAACACTGAAGCTTTCTTT. Translation gives CASSFRGRNTEAFF.

About this clonotype itself: The junction and the germline gene differ at one end; a read error may be behind it. V and J are TRBV10-3 and TRBJ2-1; 7 nucleotides match TRBD1. From germline, CDR1 is ENHRY and CDR2 SYGVKD. The CDR3 covers 16 residues. DNA for the CDR3: TGTGCCATCACCTTCTCCCCGAGACAGGGTTCAGGACCCCTATCCTTC. Its translation: CAITFSPRQGSGPLSF.

Concerning this clonotype itself: As the CDR3 is not closed by the conserved phenylalanine or tryptophan, this likely results from a read error. Because the CDR3's place on the DNA is in doubt, the DNA is left out and the CDR3 is given as listed by TCRdb. This chain uses TRBV12-3 or TRBV12-4 with TRBJ2-5; TRBD1 is the table's D call and was not checked against the DNA. The CDR3 contains 16 residues when both ends are counted. The chain's CDR3 is CASSLGGQLYGYTFGS.

This clonotype was seen repeatedly, ten times or more. The chain couples TRBV7-8 to TRBJ1-2; 7 bases are a match to TRBD1. This CDR3 is 17 amino acids long. Germline CDR1 reads SGHVS; CDR2 reads FQNEAQ. V shed 4 bases, J shed 6 bases, and the junction held 17 bases outside the gene matches. The chain's CDR3 is CASSSHPEQGRADGYTF. As DNA, the CDR3 is TGTGCCAGCAGCTCCCACCCCGAACAGGGGAGGGCAGATGGCTACACCTTC.

Comment on this clonotype: A much larger clone differs from this one at a single base, so this may be a read error. The chain combines TRBV6-2 or TRBV6-3 with TRBJ2-7; D is uncertain. The CDR3 covers 14 residues. CDR1 MNHEY and CDR2 SVGEGT come from the germline V gene. CDR3: CASCYSNIGYEQYF. DNA for the CDR3: TGTGCCAGCTGTTACTCGAACATCGGTTACGAGCAGTACTTC.

This clonotype occurred many times. This chain uses TRBV25-1 with TRBJ2-7; 8 bases fit TRBD1. V was pared by 3 bases and J by 0 bases, with 4 bases of the junction left unmatched. The CDR3 has 15 residues. Germline V gene sequence: CDR1 MGHDK, CDR2 SYGVNS. CDR3 protein: CASSDPDRASYEQYF. CDR3 nucleotide sequence: TGTGCCAGCAGTGACCCGGACAGGGCCTCCTACGAGCAGTACTTC.

This clonotype has at least ten counts. The chain carries TRBV10-3 and TRBJ1-2; D call uncertain. The germline gives CDR1 ENHRY, CDR2 SYGVKD. V gave up 0 bases and J gave up 3 bases, with 11 bases separating them. CDR3 size: 15 residues. CDR3 in DNA: TGTGCCATCAGTGAGTCCCCTGGGAGAGACTATGGCTACACCTTC. It specifies CAISESPGRDYGYTF.

This clonotype appeared once. One end of the junction fails to match germline, which may point to a read error. The chain carries TRBV29-1 and TRBJ2-7; 9 nucleotides agree with TRBD1. The CDR3 sequence is 14 residues long. Per the germline V gene, CDR1 is SQVTM and CDR2 is ANQGSEA. CDR3 sequence (DNA): TGCAGCGTCCATCCAGGGACAGGGTCCTGCGAGCAGTACTTC. This encodes CSVHPGTGSCEQYF.

V usage is TRBV7-9 and J usage is TRBJ2-7, with TRBD2 identical over 13 bases. With V trimmed by 4 bases and J by 6 bases, 6 bases remained unmatched. CDR3 size: 15 residues. Germline values: CDR1 SEHNR, CDR2 FQNEAQ (reference sequence). The CDR3 bases are TGTGCCAGCAGCTACGGACTAGCGGGAGCCTCCGAGCAGTACTTC. It is translated as CASSYGLAGASEQYF.

This clonotype was observed at least ten times. The chain uses TRBV20-1 and TRBJ1-6; TRBD1 aligns across 8 bases. V gave up 7 bases and J gave up 7 bases; unmatched junction bases: 9. The length of the CDR3 is 14 residues. Germline CDR1 reads DFQATT; CDR2 reads SNEGSKA (reference sequence). In DNA, the CDR3 is TGCAGTGTTCGACAGGGGAATTTCAATTCACCCCTCCACTTT. It is translated as CSVRQGNFNSPLHF.

This clonotype was observed many times. The chain has TRBV5-5 and TRBJ1-3; D may be TRBD1 (5 bases). Deletions cut 2 bases from V and 2 bases from J, with 11 bases between. Germline values: CDR1 SGHKS, CDR2 YYEKEE (reference sequence). This CDR3 has 15 amino acids. CDR3 residues: CASSFGGLTGNTIYF. For the CDR3, the DNA is TGTGCCAGCAGCTTCGGGGGACTAACTGGAAACACCATATATTTT.

The table lists this clonotype with a few counts. The rearrangement uses TRBV7-2 and TRBJ2-3; possible D gene TRBD2, 5 bases. The germline CDR1 and CDR2 sequences are SGHTA and FQGNSA. This CDR3 has 15 amino acids. V was shortened by 1 base and J by 0 bases, with 8 bases between the two germline ends. The CDR3 nucleotides read TGTGCCAGCAGCTTAGGAAGGACTAGCACAGATACGCAGTATTTT. As protein: CASSLGRTSTDTQYF.

The chain combines TRBV7-2 with TRBJ2-2, with a tentative D call TRBD2 (5 bases). CDR3 length: 16 residues. Per germline, CDR1 SGHTA and CDR2 FQGNSA. The V gene lost 5 bases and the J gene lost 4 bases, with 17 bases spanning the gap. The CDR3 is CASSPGRADATGELFF. The CDR3 region has the DNA TGTGCCAGCAGCCCGGGGAGAGCGGATGCCACCGGGGAGCTGTTTTTT.

The chain combines TRBV19 with TRBJ1-5; the match to TRBD1 covers 9 bases. The length of the CDR3 is 14 residues. The germline V gene has CDR1 LNHDA and CDR2 SQIVND (reference sequence). Trimming took 7 bases from V and 4 from J; bases not matched to a gene: 5. The CDR3 DNA sequence: TGTGCCAGTAATACAGGGGGCCTTAATCAGCCCCAGCATTTT. It translates to CASNTGGLNQPQHF. Combining the CDR3 with reference TRBV19 and TRBJ1-5 gives the whole variable domain DGGITQSPKYLFRKEGQNVTLSCEQNLNHDAMYWYRQDPGQGLRLIYYSQIVNDFQKGDIAEGYSVSREKKESFPLTVTSAQKNPTAFYLCASNTGGLNQPQHFGDGTRLSIL.

This clonotype appeared a few times. The chain recombines TRBV15 with TRBJ1-6; possible D gene TRBD1, 6 bases. This CDR3 has 15 residues. V was cut by 0 bases and J by 10 bases, with 13 bases left in between. Per the germline V gene, CDR1 is LNHNV and CDR2 is YYDKDF (reference sequence). The CDR3, as DNA: TGTGCCACCAGCAGAGATCGGGCAGGGGAATCACCCCTCCACTTT. Translating gives CATSRDRAGESPLHF.

This clonotype was seen at least ten times. V and J are TRBV7-9 and TRBJ2-2; D is unclear. Germline CDR1 is SEHNR and CDR2 is FQNEAQ (reference sequence). Between the trimmed V and J ends, which lost 8 bases and 3 bases, there was a span of 1 base. The CDR3 covers 10 residues. CDR3 sequence (DNA): TGTGCCAGCTACACCGGGGAGCTGTTTTTT. This translates into CASYTGELFF.

This clonotype was seen ten or more times. The gene calls are TRBV19 and TRBJ1-2, with D maybe TRBD1 (6 bases). The CDR3 contains 13 residues. Germline-derived CDR1 and CDR2 are LNHDA and SQIVND (reference sequence). Trimming took off 8 bases at V and 3 bases at J, with 13 bases between the two ends. CDR3 coding DNA: TGTGCCAGTCGGGACACCAACTACTATGGCTACACCTTC. Its protein is CASRDTNYYGYTF.

This clonotype showed up many times. The chain joins TRBV28 to TRBJ2-6; D gene uncertain. Germline V CDR1 and CDR2: MDHEN, SYDVKM. CDR3 length: 12 residues. V was clipped by 7 bases and J by 1 base, with 2 bases between them. The CDR3: CASNSGANVLTF. CDR3 in DNA: TGTGCCAGCAATTCTGGGGCCAACGTCCTGACTTTC. Based on the CDR3 plus reference TRBV28 and TRBJ2-6, the full variable domain is DVKVTQSSRYLVKRTGEKVFLECVQDMDHENMFWYRQDPGLGLRLIYFSYDVKMKEKGDIPEGYSVSREKKERFSLILESASTNQTSMYLCASNSGANVLTFGAGSRLTVL.

With regard to this clonotype: The CDR3 carries no conserved terminal phenylalanine or tryptophan, so it likely arises from a read error. V usage is TRBV11-2 and J usage is TRBJ1-1; D is unclear. Germline V gene data show CDR1 as SGHAT and CDR2 as FQNNGV. Trimming cost V 3 bases and J 3 bases, with 11 bases left between them. The CDR3 totals 14 residues. The CDR3 DNA reads as TGTGCCAGCAGCTTCCAGCCTAGGGACACTGAAGCTTTCCTT. Translation: CASSFQPRDTEAFL.